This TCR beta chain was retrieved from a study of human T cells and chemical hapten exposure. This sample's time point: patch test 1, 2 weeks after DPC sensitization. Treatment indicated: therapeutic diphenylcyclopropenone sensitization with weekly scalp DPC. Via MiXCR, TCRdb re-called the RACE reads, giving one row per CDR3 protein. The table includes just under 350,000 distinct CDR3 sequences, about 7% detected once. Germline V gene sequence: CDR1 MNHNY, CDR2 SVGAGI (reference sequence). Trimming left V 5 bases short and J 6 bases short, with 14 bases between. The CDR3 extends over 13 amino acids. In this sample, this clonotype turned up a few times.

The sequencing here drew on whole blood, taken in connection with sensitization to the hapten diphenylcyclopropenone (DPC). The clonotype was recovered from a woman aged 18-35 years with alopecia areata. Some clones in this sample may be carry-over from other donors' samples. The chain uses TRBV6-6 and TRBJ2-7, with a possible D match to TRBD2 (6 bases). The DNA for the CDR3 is TGTGCCAGCAGTCTCGCGGGGAACGGCGAGCAGTACTTC. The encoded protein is CASSLAGNGEQYF.